These T cell receptor beta chains were read from a single sample in a study of cytomegalovirus exposure and HLA in healthy donors. Profiled with immunoSEQ multiplex PCR; TCRdb holds only in-frame clones, not every one. The sample carries around 63,000 clones, approximately 80% recorded once. Sequencing used PBMCs. Every receptor here comes from a woman aged 25-40 years in good health and CMV-seronegative. Each CDR3 is given with its conserved first and last residue.

TRBJ2-3 | TRBV5-1 | CASSLDSRTDTQYF
TRBJ2-7 | TRBV2 | CASRQSLTHYEQYF
TRBJ2-1 | TRBV2 | CASRWTSIVGDEQFF
TRBJ2-1 | TRBV30 | CAWRGRRDNEQFF
TRBJ1-1 | TRBV15 | CATSRDTGMNTEAFF
TRBJ1-2 | TRBV7-8 | CASSPDRVELNYGYTF
TRBJ1-1 | TRBV15 | CATSRDTGEPTEAFF
TRBJ1-1 | TRBV19 | CASSIGDRGVGTEAFF
TRBJ2-1 | TRBV28 | CASRVGGTVVWEQFF
TRBJ2-7 | TRBV19 | CASSSGGTLSYEQYF
TRBJ1-2 | TRBV7-9 | CASSLEVAGDRDYTF
TRBJ2-5 | TRBV5-1 | CASSLGTSAEAQYF
TRBJ2-3 | TRBV4-1 | CASSQDEYSGVTDTQYF
TRBJ1-2 | TRBV6-5 | CASGRQGASYGYTF
TRBJ2-5 | TRBV11-3 | CASSLTGLLGAETQYF
TRBJ1-1 | TRBV2 | CARRGGENTEAFF
TRBJ1-2 | TRBV14 | CASSQEGQGANNWYGYTF
TRBJ2-3 | TRBV27 | CASSSDRGGTDTQYF
TRBJ1-3 | TRBV7-2 | CASSLAIFGNTIYF
TRBJ1-1 | TRBV7-9 | CASRTSGEAFF
TRBJ1-1 | TRBV4-1 | CASSQVGGLRTEAFF
TRBJ2-3 | TRBV9 | CASSLLAFGPDTQYF
TRBJ1-5 | TRBV5-6 | CASSPGSNQPQHF
TRBJ2-1 | TRBV11-2 | CASSLVLAGFPWEQFF
TRBJ1-2 | TRBV11-3 | CASSPLTANYGYTF